Below, 11 T cell receptor beta chains from the same sample are listed, as sequenced in a study of T cells in women clearing cervical HPV infection. Generated by immunoSEQ multiplex PCR, the TCRdb table keeps only in-frame clones and is missing some. Its listing shows some 21,000 clones. The specimen sequenced was blood buffy coat. These receptors were taken from a woman aged 18 to 69 with a cervical HPV16 infection that either progressed to CIN3+ or cleared (not recorded which).

Concerning this clone: The read is 3 residues too short to cover the CDR3 end, so that end is filled in from the germline J gene. The chain couples TRBV20-1 to TRBJ1-2, with 7 bases lining up with TRBD1. There are 15 residues in the CDR3. Unmatched junction bases numbered 8, after V lost 1 base and J lost 3 bases. CDR1 is DFQATT and CDR2 is SNEGSKA in the germline V gene (reference sequence). The sequenced part of the CDR3 DNA is TGCAGTGCTAGAGGGACAGGAATGGACGACTATGGC. Translation: CSARGTGMDDYG. The CDR3 as a whole reads CSARGTGMDDYGYTF.

Comments on this clone: Read data end 3 residues before the CDR3 end; the end is taken from the germline J gene. The chain carries TRBV15 and TRBJ2-3; 8 nucleotides align to TRBD1. Trimming removed 5 bases from V and 4 bases from J; junction bases left unmatched: 8. The germline CDR1 and CDR2 sequences are LNHNV and YYDKDF (reference sequence). The CDR3 has 15 amino acids. CDR3 loop: CATSDGQGKSDTQYF. CDR3 DNA, as far as it was read: TGTGCCACCAGCGATGGACAGGGTAAATCAGATACG.

As to this clone: The read ends 3 residues early relative to the CDR3; the germline J gene fills the gap. J is TRBJ2-5 and V is TRBV23-1, with 8 bases matching TRBD1. TRBV23-1 has ORF status, its function being uncertain. This CDR3 spans 17 amino acids. V trimming: 0 bases; J trimming: 3 bases; junction bases outside the gene matches: 9. Incomplete CDR3 DNA: TGCGCCAGCAGTCAATCGGGGGCAGGGGGCGAGGAAGAGACC. This gives the protein CASSQSGAGGEEET. The entire CDR3 protein is CASSQSGAGGEEETQYF.

A note on this clone: The read ends 3 residues shy of where the CDR3 ends; the end is completed using the germline J gene. The rearrangement joins TRBV18 to TRBJ2-3, with D possibly being TRBD1 (6 bases). The germline V gene encodes CDR1 KGHSH and CDR2 LQKENI. This CDR3 spans 17 amino acids. V lost 3 bases and J 0 bases, leaving 16 bases between the germline ends. This CDR3 is CASSPLTRQVSTDTQYF. The covered CDR3 bases are TGTGCCAGCTCACCTCTCACCCGACAGGTCAGCACAGATACG.

Points on this clone: Read sequence stops 3 residues before the CDR3 end, and the germline J gene provides the missing end. The genes are TRBV7-2 and TRBJ2-7; D possibly corresponds to TRBD2 (7 bases). Trimming shortened V by 4 bases and J by 0 bases, and 13 bases separated the two germline ends. The CDR3 sequence is 15 residues long. Germline CDR1 and CDR2: SGHTA and FQGNSA. The CDR3 sequence is CASSYPGGRSYEQYF. The part of the CDR3 DNA that was read is TGTGCCAGCAGCTACCCCGGGGGGCGCTCCTACGAG.

A note on this clone: Read coverage stops 3 residues before the CDR3 terminus; the germline J gene supplies the remainder. The V call is TRBV6-1, the J call TRBJ2-4; 9 bases line up with TRBD1. This CDR3 region has 18 residues. Germline assignment: CDR1 MNHNS and CDR2 SASEGT. Losses at the gene ends were 2 bases for V and 9 bases for J; bases not matched to a gene: 17. CDR3 amino acids: CASSETPPDRGVGGIQYF. CDR3 bases read: TGTGCCAGCAGTGAAACCCCCCCGGACAGGGGAGTTGGGGGCATT.

Turning to this clone: The CDR3 extends 3 residues past the end of the read, so its final part is completed from the germline J gene. The rearrangement uses TRBV7-6 and TRBJ2-1; 9 bases fit TRBD2. J gave up 5 bases and V 0 bases, and 11 bases lay outside the gene matches. The germline V gene encodes CDR1 SGHVS and CDR2 FNYEAQ. This CDR3 comprises 18 residues. Partial CDR3 DNA: TGTGCCAGCAGCTTAGCCAGAGTGGGCAGCGGGAGGCACAATGAG. As protein: CASSLARVGSGRHNE. In full, the CDR3 is CASSLARVGSGRHNEQFF.

Note on this clone: The sequence runs out 3 residues before the end of the CDR3; the remainder is reconstructed from the germline J gene. This rearrangement joins TRBV12-3 or TRBV12-4 to TRBJ2-2; 8 bases line up with TRBD1. V was pared by 3 bases and J by 5 bases, with 8 bases of the junction left unmatched. CDR3 length equals 16 residues. The CDR3 bases that were read are TGTGCCAGCAGTTTTGGCAGGGGGCTTTGGACCGGGGAG. This encodes CASSFGRGLWTGE. The full CDR3 reads CASSFGRGLWTGELFF.

Incomplete CDR3 DNA: TGTGCCAGCAGTGAGACAGGGGGACGGCAGCCC. Translating gives CASSETGGRQP. Given in full, the CDR3 is CASSETGGRQPQHF. V and J are TRBV6-1 and TRBJ1-5, with 9 bases aligning to TRBD1. The sequenced fragment ends 3 residues before the CDR3 boundary, so the rest is inferred from the germline J gene. Looked up from germline, CDR1 is MNHNS and CDR2 is SASEGT. V lost 3 bases to trimming and J lost 7 bases; unmatched junction nucleotides: 4. The CDR3 is made up of 14 amino acids.

Of note for this clone: The read comes to an end 3 residues before the CDR3 does, leaving the germline J gene to fill in the end. The V call is TRBV20-1, the J call TRBJ2-7; 9 bases agree with TRBD1. The CDR3 is 13 amino acids. From germline, CDR1 is DFQATT and CDR2 SNEGSKA (reference sequence). Trimming cost V 4 bases and J 2 bases; bases outside gene matches: 3. The sequenced CDR3 bases are TGCAGTGCTAACCGACAGGGGGCCTACGAG. This sequence encodes CSANRQGAYE. The entire CDR3 sequence reads CSANRQGAYEQYF.

In regard to this clone: The CDR3 end lies 3 residues beyond the end of the read and is filled in from the germline J gene. V is TRBV20-1 and J is TRBJ2-1; unclear D gene. CDR3 length: 13 amino acids. Trimming removed 1 base at V and 3 bases at J, with 7 bases between. Looked up from germline, CDR1 is DFQATT and CDR2 is SNEGSKA (reference sequence). The part of the CDR3 DNA that was read is TGCAGTGCTAGAGTTCGGGTCTACAATGAG. It translates to CSARVRVYNE. From start to end, the CDR3 is CSARVRVYNEQFF.